The clone carrying this T cell receptor beta chain was detected a few times. What it binds is unknown. The sample originates from a study of T cell responses to AZD1222 COVID-19 vaccine. Notes on the study in general: White British people made up most donors, females outnumbered males, and clonal diversity was possibly underestimated. Nearly half of the spike-specific TCRs reportedly recognize variant regions that carry no mutations. None of the repertoires were sampled until the peak T cell response had passed.

Sequencing used immunoSEQ multiplex PCR; TCRdb keeps in-frame clones, though not all of them. The table has about 110,000 clones, about 87% seen once; the top ten hold roughly 4.4%. Germline CDR1 LNHDA, CDR2 SQIVND (reference sequence). CDR3 size: 16 residues. V gave up 3 bases and J gave up 7 bases, with 16 bases separating them. Sequenced material: peripheral blood, taken 28 days after the second AZD1222 dose. The J gene is TRBJ1-6, the V gene TRBV19; D might be TRBD1 (5 bases). The sequence came from an adult who received the AZD1222 COVID-19 vaccine. CDR3 DNA: TGTGCCAGTAGTATTTCCACAGGTTCGCCGAATTCACCCCTCCACTTT. This translates into CASSISTGSPNSPLHF.